This T cell receptor beta chain came from a study of shared clonotypes between healthy human individuals. TCRdb's copy holds only in-frame clones and misses some; the assay was immunoSEQ multiplex PCR. This sample has 1,500,000 or so clones, with approximately 98.5% found just once. Comments on this clone: Its target is unknown. Other DNA sequences in this sample translate to the same CDR3.

The split of CD4+ cells yielded CD45RA+ naive and CD45RA-negative memory subsets. Study results and limitations: Rarefaction curves obtained for sorted subsets showed sequencing incomplete despite large depth.

V shed 6 bases and J 1 base; nucleotides not matched to a gene: 1. The germline gives CDR1 WSHSY, CDR2 SAAADI. This CDR3 has 13 amino acids. V usage is TRBV10-2 and J usage is TRBJ1-1; 8 nucleotides match TRBD1. The clonotype comes from a man aged 25-45 years in good health. Material for sequencing was naive CD4+ T cells sorted from blood. Sample subset: CD45RA+ positively selected. CDR3 protein: CASSGQGNTEAFF. CDR3 coding DNA: TGCGCCAGCAGCGGACAGGGGAACACTGAAGCTTTCTTT.